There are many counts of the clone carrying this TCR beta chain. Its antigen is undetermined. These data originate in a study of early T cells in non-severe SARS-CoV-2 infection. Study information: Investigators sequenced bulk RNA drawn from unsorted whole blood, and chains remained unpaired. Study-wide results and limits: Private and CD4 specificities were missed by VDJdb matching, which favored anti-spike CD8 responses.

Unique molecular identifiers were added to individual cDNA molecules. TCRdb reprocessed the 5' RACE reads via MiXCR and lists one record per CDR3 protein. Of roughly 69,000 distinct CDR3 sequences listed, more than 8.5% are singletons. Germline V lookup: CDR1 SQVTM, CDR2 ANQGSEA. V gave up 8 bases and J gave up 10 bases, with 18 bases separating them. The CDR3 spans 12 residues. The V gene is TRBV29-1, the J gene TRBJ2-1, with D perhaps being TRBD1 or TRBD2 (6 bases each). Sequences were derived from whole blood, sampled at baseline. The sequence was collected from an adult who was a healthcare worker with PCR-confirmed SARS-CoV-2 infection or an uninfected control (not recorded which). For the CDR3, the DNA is TGCAGCCCGACAAGCCTGGGGGGCGAGCAGTTCTTC. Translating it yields CSPTSLGGEQFF.